This T cell receptor beta chain was found in a study of blood T cells in healthy people across ages. Total RNA was isolated from each sample in quantities of at least 6 micrograms. Next came a second PCR, run for about 7 to 12 cycles, which used a sample-barcoded 5' primer along with a J-beta primer mix. TCRdb recomputed calls from the 5' RACE reads with MiXCR, one row per CDR3 protein. The sample includes just over 1 million distinct CDR3 sequences, 35% to 50% of them seen just once. Only a few counts were recorded for this clonotype. Sequencing was done on a sample of blood. The source is an older woman in good health.

The CDR3 DNA reads TGCAGCGTTAGGCGGGAGGGCCCCAATGAGCAGTTCTTC. This gives the protein CSVRREGPNEQFF. V gene TRBV29-1 combines with J gene TRBJ2-1; 9 nucleotides line up with TRBD2. The junction had 5 bases not matched to a gene; V was cut back by 5 bases and J by 6 bases. The CDR3 covers 13 residues. The germline gives CDR1 SQVTM, CDR2 ANQGSEA.